This TCR beta chain was documented in a study of blood T cell repertoires in COVID-19. Overall study: The cDNA or gDNA used as material had been derived from T cells, B-cell-depleted T cells, or PBMCs.

The V segment lost 8 bases and the J segment 10 bases; nucleotides outside the gene matches: 10. This CDR3 is 12 amino acids long. This clone was found a few times. Authors' methods: Researchers report that nucleated cell counts were estimated from reference gene primer amplification. Measured with immunoSEQ multiplex PCR; TCRdb has only the in-frame clones, and not every one. V, J and clone size derive from that table, while D and trimming were established from the DNA sequence. The sample holds under 250,000 clones; 80% to 85% are singletons and the top ten take 25% to 35%. The sample taken for sequencing was peripheral blood. The chain joins TRBV12-3 or TRBV12-4 to TRBJ1-1; the match to TRBD1 covers 7 bases. The TCR was taken from a man between 35 and 55 years old with acute or convalescent COVID-19. CDR3 sequence: CASLMQGVGAFF. In DNA, the CDR3 is TGTGCCAGCCTTATGCAGGGGGTGGGAGCTTTCTTT.